This T cell receptor beta chain stems from a study of T cell responses to AZD1222 COVID-19 vaccine. With respect to this clone: Its antigen is undetermined.

Germline lookup yields CDR1 SGHTA and CDR2 FQGNSA. Trimming removed 6 bases at V and 4 bases at J, with 18 bases between. The CDR3 loop spans 16 amino acids. Whole-study findings and limits: Baseline serostatus was positive in only six AZD1222 recipients. With two AZD1222 doses given, Spike-specific TCR breadth and depth both rose. Females outnumbered males among donors, who were mostly white British; clonal diversity was possibly underestimated.

Sequencing was performed with immunoSEQ multiplex PCR; in TCRdb, only in-frame clones are kept and a portion is missing. Among about 210,000 clones listed, approximately 94% were seen once. This TCR derives from an adult who received the MenACWY meningococcal vaccine as a control. Sequenced here: peripheral blood, sampled 28 days after the second dose of the MenACWY control vaccine. V and J are TRBV7-2 and TRBJ1-4; a weak D match, TRBD1 (5 bases). The CDR3 bases are TGTGCCAGCAGTTTGAATGGGGCAGGGCTTAATGAAAAACTGTTTTTT. Translating gives CASSLNGAGLNEKLFF.